The rows below give T cell receptor beta chains drawn from one sample of a study of blood T cells in healthy people across ages. One entry per CDR3 protein, called by TCRdb with MiXCR from the 5' RACE reads. This table has approximately 800,000 distinct CDR3 sequences, over 45% appearing once. The sequenced material came from blood. The receptors stem from a man aged 25 to 40 in good health. Both conserved end residues are part of each CDR3. Fields, in order: D gene, CDR3 length, J gene, V gene, CDR3 protein. The D gene is left open where the match is weak.

. 14 TRBJ2-5 TRBV6-5 CASSSWVGQETQYF
TRBD2 15 TRBJ2-1 TRBV4-2 CASSQVGGGDGEQFF
. 19 TRBJ2-6 TRBV20-1 CSARDHPHRESSGANVLTF
. 13 TRBJ2-3 TRBV27 CASSLRQFNTQYF
TRBD2 16 TRBJ2-1 TRBV6-1 CASRTLAGGSYNEQFF
. 16 TRBJ2-5 TRBV4-2 CASSQEAFSREETQYF
TRBD1 15 TRBJ1-2 TRBV6-5 CASSYSGTGSYGYTF
. 15 . TRBV12-3/TRBV12-4 CASSPTQGQIYEQYF
. 13 TRBJ2-1 TRBV6-2/TRBV6-3 CASSMMPSYEQFF
. 14 TRBJ1-6 TRBV20-1 CSARPPVGKEPLHF
. 14 TRBJ1-2 TRBV2 CASSGAGAATHYTF
. 14 TRBJ2-7 TRBV29-1 CSVEEHGRPYEQYF
TRBD2 15 TRBJ2-2 TRBV10-3 CAIGGLAGNTGELFF
. 14 TRBJ2-7 TRBV6-1 CASWKAGPAYEQYF
TRBD2 15 TRBJ2-5 TRBV5-1 CASSFGAGGPETQYF
TRBD2 18 TRBJ2-2 TRBV4-2 CASSQDSPLAVNTGELFF
. 13 TRBJ1-2 TRBV5-1 CASSPGAGAGYTF
. 14 . TRBV6-6 CASSYALQPDEQYF
TRBD1 13 TRBJ1-5 TRBV6-1 CAGGTGTNQPQHF
TRBD1 15 TRBJ2-2 TRBV12-3/TRBV12-4 CASSLGTGSFGELFF
. 16 TRBJ2-6 TRBV5-1 CASYGTLLSGANVLTF
. 15 TRBJ1-2 TRBV21-1 CASSKEGRLNYGYTF
. 14 TRBJ2-3 TRBV15 CATRHAGSTDTQYF
. 17 TRBJ2-3 TRBV5-1 CASSRGVWPTSTDTQYF
. 17 TRBJ1-5 TRBV6-1 CASSPQNRGLSNQPQHF
TRBD1 16 TRBJ2-4 TRBV7-9 CASSSRQGLAKNIQYF
. 14 . TRBV2 CASSESGTKNIQYF
TRBD1 15 TRBJ2-1 TRBV6-1 CASRSRGRPSNEQFF
TRBD2 18 TRBJ2-2 TRBV7-2 CASSLAPSGRWGTGELFF
. 15 TRBJ2-5 TRBV7-2 CASSLGGILQETQYF
. 13 TRBJ2-5 TRBV10-3 CASSDIRENEQYF
. 13 TRBJ2-7 TRBV12-3/TRBV12-4 CASSPGWRGEQYF